This T cell receptor (beta chain) was obtained from a study of blood T cells in healthy people across ages. About the research overall: Through template switching, about one barcoded beta molecule was captured per two T cells, as measured in model experiments.

Using a J-beta primer mix together with a sample-barcoded 5' primer, a second PCR was run for about 6 to 11 cycles. TCRdb re-analysed the 5' RACE reads in MiXCR, keeping a single row per CDR3 protein. The sample records around 1.7 million distinct CDR3 sequences, roughly 27% being singletons. Study results and caveats: Diversity was higher, and naive CD4+ cells more numerous, in long-lived donors than in aged donors. A roughly linear fall in TCR beta diversity per million T cells was seen with increasing age.

The CDR3 is 13 amino acids. Per the germline V gene, CDR1 is DFQATT and CDR2 is SNEGSKA (reference sequence). J lost 4 bases, V lost 4 bases, and 4 bases had no gene match. A remark on this clonotype: Its specificity is unknown.

The chain has TRBV20-1 and TRBJ1-2; 9 bases are a match to TRBD1. This TCR derives from a woman in her thirties in good health. Sequencing was performed on blood. The DNA for the CDR3 is TGCAGTGCTAACACACAGGGGGCCTATGGCTACACCTTC. It yields the protein CSANTQGAYGYTF.